The clone carrying this T cell receptor (beta chain) was seen many times. The sample belongs to a study of spatial heterogeneity in lung cancer. TCRdb independently ran MiXCR on the 5' RACE reads; one entry per CDR3 protein. The sample lists tens of thousands of distinct CDR3 sequences; over 6% were seen once. This CDR3 is 14 amino acids long. Germline assignment: CDR1 SGHRS and CDR2 YFSETQ. Trimming pared 6 bases from V and 1 base from J, leaving 12 bases between. Time point: sample taken at primary tumor resection. Researchers sequenced whole RNA taken from tumor, nontumor lung or frozen PBMC without sorting.

The source material was PBMCs, sampled at surgery. The receptor was derived from a male donor with early-stage non-small cell lung cancer. The chain employs TRBV5-1 and TRBJ2-3; the D gene is possibly TRBD1 (5 bases). The CDR3 protein is CASNPGPGTDTQYF. For the CDR3, the DNA is TGCGCCAGCAACCCAGGGCCTGGCACAGATACGCAGTATTTT.